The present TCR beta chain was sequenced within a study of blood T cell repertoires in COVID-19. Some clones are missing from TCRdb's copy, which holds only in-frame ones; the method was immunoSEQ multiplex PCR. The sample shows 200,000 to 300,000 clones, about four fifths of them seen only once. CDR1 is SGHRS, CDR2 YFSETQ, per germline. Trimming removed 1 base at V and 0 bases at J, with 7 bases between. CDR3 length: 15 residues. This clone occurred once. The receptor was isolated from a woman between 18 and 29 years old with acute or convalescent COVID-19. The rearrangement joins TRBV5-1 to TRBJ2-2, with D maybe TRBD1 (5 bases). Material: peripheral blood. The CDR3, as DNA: TGCGCCAGCAGCTTGATGGGGCCGAACACCGGGGAGCTGTTTTTT. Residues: CASSLMGPNTGELFF.